This entry concerns a single T cell receptor beta chain. This sample stems from a study of Ad26.COV2.S vaccination and SARS-CoV-2 variants. Across the whole study: The donor was enrolled in the Ad26.COV2.S arm of the COV1001 trial.

Using immunoSEQ multiplex PCR, the repertoire was profiled, and TCRdb retains in-frame clones only, with some absent. The sample includes a few hundred thousand clones, around 85% seen only once; the top ten take under 3%. This sample's treatment: over 15 received Ad26.COV2.S at low or high dose, single or two shots; about 5 received placebo; per-sample allocation not given. Sample collection was performed on day 63 after the first vaccine or placebo injection. The germline V gene encodes CDR1 SGHNT and CDR2 YYREEE (reference sequence). V was pared by 0 bases and J by 5 bases, with 8 bases between. This CDR3 region has 13 residues.

The clonotype was recovered from a person aged 18-65 years who received the Ad26.COV2.S COVID-19 vaccine or a placebo. This sequence joins TRBV5-4 and TRBJ1-2; D uncertain. The specimen comprised peripheral blood, sampled in a trial of Ad26.COV2.S vaccine versus placebo. The CDR3 DNA is TGTGCCAGCAGCTTGGCAGGCTGGTATGGCTACACCTTC. Protein sequence: CASSLAGWYGYTF.